The entry below gives a single TCR beta chain sequence along with its context. The same CDR3 arises from other DNA sequences in this sample as well. In the original analysis: Scientists estimated how many nucleated cells there were by amplifying reference gene primers. Clones were sequenced by immunoSEQ multiplex PCR, and TCRdb holds only the in-frame ones, with some missing. That table gives V, J and clone size, and the DNA gave D and trimming. The profile shows around 43,000 clones, about 89% of them singletons. The data are from a study of blood T cell repertoires in COVID-19. Study at large: The United States, Italy and Spain supplied acute and convalescent COVID-19 samples. PBMCs, B-cell-depleted T cells, or T cells provided the cDNA or gDNA that made up the material.

The length of the CDR3 is 13 residues. With V trimmed by 2 bases and J by 5 bases, 1 base remained unmatched. Germline V CDR1 and CDR2: SQVTM, ANQGSEA. The sequence was collected from a human donor in a cohort sampled during active COVID-19. The sample was peripheral blood. This chain joins TRBV29-1 and TRBJ2-2; TRBD1 aligns across 8 bases. The CDR3 coding sequence is TGCAGCGTTGAAACAGGGGGAACCGGGGAGCTGTTTTTT. Translating gives CSVETGGTGELFF.